The source of this T cell receptor (beta chain) is a study of blood T cells in healthy people across ages. The study's findings and limits: Naive CD4+ cells and diversity were both higher in long-lived donors than in aged donors.

V lost 4 bases and J 11 bases, leaving 11 bases between the germline ends. This CDR3 comprises 11 residues. Germline-derived CDR1 and CDR2 are SEHNR and FQNEAQ (reference sequence). Donors each provided about 10 milliliters of peripheral blood. Researchers report isolating at least 6 million PBMCs per sample. Points on this clonotype: Its antigen remains unidentified.

Then a second PCR, running about 6 to 11 cycles, was carried out with a sample-barcoded 5' primer and a J-beta primer mix. Each of the samples gave a minimum of 3 million paired-end reads that contained CDR3. TCRdb recomputed calls from the 5' RACE reads with MiXCR, one row per CDR3 protein. The sample holds about 1,400,000 distinct CDR3 sequences, around 55% seen once. Sequencing was done on a sample of blood. The source is a man between 18 and 35 years old in good health. This chain links TRBV7-9 with TRBJ1-1; D unclear. The CDR3 DNA follows: TGTGCCAGCAGCTCCCCAGTTGCCGCTTTCTTT. Protein sequence: CASSSPVAAFF.